The 15 T cell receptor beta chains given below trace back to one sample, sequenced in a study of T cell responses to AZD1222 COVID-19 vaccine. The data were produced by immunoSEQ multiplex PCR, yet TCRdb's version contains in-frame clones alone and is incomplete. Of about 81,000 clones in the sample, roughly nine tenths are singletons; the top ten hold less than 5.5%. Specimen: peripheral blood, collected 28 days after the second AZD1222 dose. These receptors all stem from an adult who received the AZD1222 COVID-19 vaccine.

The gene calls are TRBV6-5 and TRBJ1-2; TRBD1 is a possible D gene (5 bases). V shed 7 bases and J shed 5 bases, with 14 bases lying between them. This CDR3 is 13 amino acids long. Germline V gene lookup returns CDR1 MNHEY and CDR2 SVGAGI. CDR3 nucleotide sequence: TGTGCCAGCAACAGAGAGAGGACATATGGCTACACCTTC. Protein product: CASNRERTYGYTF.

This chain joins TRBV12-3 or TRBV12-4 and TRBJ1-1; D possibly corresponds to TRBD1 (6 bases). The CDR3 spans 13 residues. Between the trimmed V and J ends, which lost 6 bases and 6 bases, there was a span of 14 bases. The CDR3 sequence is CASRPTGRPEAFF. The CDR3 nucleotides read TGTGCCAGCAGACCAACAGGGCGCCCTGAAGCTTTCTTT.

This chain uses TRBV7-3 with TRBJ2-3; 10 nucleotides agree with TRBD2. Trimming took 6 bases from V and 3 from J; bases not matched to a gene: 3. The CDR3 contains 14 residues. The germline V gene has CDR1 SGHTA and CDR2 FQGTGA. The CDR3 reads CASSQAGGTDTQYF. CDR3 nucleotide sequence: TGTGCCAGCAGTCAAGCGGGGGGGACAGATACGCAGTATTTT.

The chain couples TRBV7-8 to TRBJ1-1, with D uncertain. CDR1 is SGHVS and CDR2 is FQNEAQ in the germline V gene. Trimming removed 5 bases at V and 2 bases at J, with 9 bases between. This CDR3 region has 13 residues. The CDR3: CASSTEANTEAFF. The CDR3 bases are TGTGCCAGCAGCACAGAGGCAAACACTGAAGCTTTCTTT.

This clone was counted a few times. CDR3 sequence (DNA): TGTGCCAGCAGTGCAACTAACTATGGCTACACCTTC. Residues: CASSATNYGYTF. The chain joins TRBV2 to TRBJ1-2; no firm D call. CDR1 and CDR2 from the germline V gene are SNHLY and FYNNEI. Between the trimmed V and J ends, which lost 4 bases and 0 bases, there was a span of 3 bases. The length of the CDR3 is 12 residues.

This chain joins TRBV2 and TRBJ1-1, with TRBD1 identical over 8 bases. Germline CDR1 is SNHLY and CDR2 is FYNNEI. There are 16 residues in the CDR3. CDR3 nucleotide sequence: TGTGCAACGGACAGGGCAGGGGAGTATCGGTTCACTGAAGCTTTCTTT. Translating gives CATDRAGEYRFTEAFF. Looking up the rest from reference TRBV2 and TRBJ1-1 gives the full variable domain: EPEVTQTPSHQVTQMGQEVILRCVPISNHLYFYWYRQILGQKVEFLVSFYNNEISEKSEIFDDQFSVERPDGSNFTLKIRSTKLEDSAMYFCATDRAGEYRFTEAFFGQGTRLTVV.

In regard to this clone: The same CDR3 arises from other DNA sequences in this sample as well. The chain links TRBV3-1 (or the pseudogene TRBV3-2) to TRBJ2-5, with 14 bases aligning to TRBD2. Germline CDR1 reads LGHDT; CDR2 reads YNNKEL (reference sequence). The V segment lost 4 bases and the J segment 1 base; nucleotides outside the gene matches: 2. The CDR3 is made up of 16 amino acids. The CDR3, as DNA: TGTGCCAGCAGCCCCGGACTAGCGGGGGGCCAAGAGACCCAGTACTTC. Its protein product is CASSPGLAGGQETQYF.

The chain joins TRBV19 to TRBJ2-2; no definite D call. V was pared by 5 bases and J by 6 bases, with 16 bases between. The CDR3 covers 15 residues. Germline lookup yields CDR1 LNHDA and CDR2 SQIVND (reference sequence). This CDR3 reads CASSPAALGPGELFF. In DNA, the CDR3 is TGTGCCAGTAGTCCGGCCGCTCTAGGTCCCGGGGAGCTGTTTTTT.

This chain connects TRBV7-9 to TRBJ1-6; D remains ambiguous. Germline CDR1 is SEHNR and CDR2 is FQNEAQ (reference sequence). CDR3 length: 14 amino acids. V gave up 6 bases and J gave up 6 bases, with 12 bases separating them. The CDR3 DNA is TGTGCCAGCAGTGACCGTCCCTTTAATTCACCCCTCCACTTT. Protein sequence: CASSDRPFNSPLHF.

This chain connects TRBV19 to TRBJ1-5; D not certain. Per the germline V gene, CDR1 is LNHDA and CDR2 is SQIVND (reference sequence). The germline V and J ends were trimmed by 5 bases and 8 bases, with 22 bases remaining between them. There are 16 residues in the CDR3. The CDR3 bases are TGTGCCAGTAGTTCACCCCGGGGAGGCTCGACGGAGCCCCAGCATTTT. This gives the protein CASSSPRGGSTEPQHF.

Worth noting for this clone: Within the sample, other DNA sequences also encode this same CDR3. The chain joins TRBV6-5 to TRBJ1-2; the D gene is possibly TRBD1 (5 bases). There are 12 residues in the CDR3. CDR1 and CDR2 (germline): MNHEY, SVGAGI. The V end was cut by 2 bases, the J end by 5 bases, with 6 bases between. The CDR3 here is CASSYGGYGYTF. The DNA for the CDR3 is TGTGCCAGCAGTTACGGGGGGTATGGCTACACCTTC.

The chain has TRBV11-2 and TRBJ2-3, with D possibly matching TRBD2 (6 bases). The CDR3 runs to 13 residues. Germline V gene sequence: CDR1 SGHAT, CDR2 FQNNGV. V dropped 8 bases and J dropped 4 bases, with 13 bases sitting between them. For the CDR3, the DNA is TGTGCCAGCTCGCGGGGAGCCCCAGATACGCAGTATTTT. This sequence encodes CASSRGAPDTQYF.

This clone was recorded once. The chain has TRBV19 and TRBJ2-3, with D possibly TRBD1 on 5 matching bases. Trimming stripped 2 bases from V and 0 bases from J, with 12 bases between. There are 16 residues in the CDR3. Germline V gives CDR1 LNHDA, CDR2 SQIVND (reference sequence). Here the CDR3 DNA reads TGTGCCAGTAGTATACAGGGTGGAATAAGCACAGATACGCAGTATTTT. Its translation: CASSIQGGISTDTQYF.

V gene TRBV19 combines with J gene TRBJ1-5; 9 bases align to TRBD1. V was clipped by 3 bases and J by 5 bases; unmatched bases: 5. Germline V gene data show CDR1 as LNHDA and CDR2 as SQIVND (reference sequence). The CDR3 is 15 residues long. This chain's CDR3 is CASSMPGQGYQPQHF. The CDR3 DNA is TGTGCCAGTAGTATGCCGGGACAGGGATATCAGCCCCAGCATTTT.

The rearrangement uses TRBV2 and TRBJ1-2, with 9 bases aligning to TRBD1. Germline CDR1 reads SNHLY; CDR2 reads FYNNEI. J lost 3 bases, V lost 6 bases, and 2 bases had no gene match. This CDR3 region has 13 residues. The CDR3 loop reads CASRDRGHYGYTF. The DNA of the CDR3 is TGTGCCAGCAGGGACAGGGGACACTATGGCTACACCTTC.